The source of this TCR beta chain is a study of human T cells and chemical hapten exposure. Broader study findings: TCRs whose frequency exceeded 1 in 1000 remained the same following DPC sensitization.

The time point was: patch test 3, about 24 weeks after DPC sensitization. The treatment was: therapeutic diphenylcyclopropenone sensitization with weekly scalp DPC. Prior to application of each patch test, blood was drawn. Every donor had alopecia and was 18 to 70 years old; all were suitable for DPC. Extraction yielded total RNA from whole blood (unfractionated). TCRdb reanalysed the RACE reads using MiXCR and keeps one entry per CDR3 protein. The sample lists 90,000 to 110,000 distinct CDR3 sequences, 30% to 35% occurring once. A remark on this clonotype: Its antigen is undetermined.

This receptor was taken from a man between 40 and 49 years old with alopecia areata. Some clones in this sample may be carry-over from other donors' samples. Sequencing was performed on whole blood, taken in connection with sensitization to the hapten diphenylcyclopropenone (DPC).

The CDR3, as DNA: TGCAGTGCTAGAGATAGGAGGGGGATGGCTGGGGCCAACGTCCTGACTTTC. Translation gives CSARDRRGMAGANVLTF. The rearrangement links TRBV20-1 to TRBJ2-6; the D call may be TRBD1 or TRBD2 (6 bases each). The V gene's germline CDR1 is DFQATT and CDR2 SNEGSKA (reference sequence). The CDR3 loop spans 17 amino acids. V dropped 0 bases and J dropped 2 bases, with 14 bases sitting between them.